The following is a T cell receptor beta chain sequence with its context. This CDR3 is built from 15 residues. Trimming pared 3 bases from V and 3 bases from J, leaving 9 bases between. Authors of the study amplified TCR beta CDR3 regions from RNA transcripts. The HTBI primer set served for first-round RT-PCR of the TCR CDR3. MiXCR, run by TCRdb on the multiplex PCR reads, gives a single entry per CDR3 protein. The top ten hold about 7.2% of the sample, which has about 640,000 distinct CDR3 sequences, less than 45% seen once. This sample stems from a study of T cells in Graves' hyperthyroidism and ophthalmopathy.

The receptor was isolated from an adult man with Graves' disease, either hyperthyroidism or ophthalmopathy (not recorded which). The chain is built from TRBV12-3 or TRBV12-4 and TRBJ1-6; D is possibly TRBD1 (6 bases). The material sequenced was peripheral blood or thyroid tissue (not recorded which). This chain's CDR3 is CASSFGRGYNSPLHF. The CDR3 nucleotides read TGTGCCAGCAGTTTTGGCAGGGGCTATAATTCACCCCTCCACTTT.